Shown below are 31 T cell receptor beta chains from a single sample sequenced in a study of identifying expanded T cells in peripheral blood (dated by TCRdb to about 2019). Library preparation used the immunoSEQ multiplex PCR assay. TCRdb stores this immuneACCESS table with in-frame sequences only. Part of the clones is absent; in the studies checked, under half of the shortfall reflects unresolved V genes, and no reason is known for the rest. This sample lists around 90,000 clones; around 88% were detected once. The ten most abundant clones make up roughly 4% of the sample. Sequencing was performed on blood. These receptors all come from a person aged 18 to 75 in good health.

This chain joins TRBV19 and TRBJ2-1, with 12 bases matching TRBD2. Germline V lookup: CDR1 LNHDA, CDR2 SQIVND (reference sequence). Trimming cost V 5 bases and J 6 bases; bases outside gene matches: 8. This CDR3 is 16 amino acids long. For the CDR3, the DNA is TGTGCCAGTAGTTCATCACTAGCGGGGGGTTCCAATGAGCAGTTCTTC. It encodes CASSSSLAGGSNEQFF.

This clone has only a few counts. The chain has TRBV5-3 and TRBJ2-3; 11 positions agree with TRBD2. TRBV5-3 is known as an ORF, though its function is uncertain. V trimming: 1 base; J trimming: 2 bases; junction bases outside the gene matches: 3. This CDR3 contains 16 residues. The chain's CDR3 is CARSLPSGGHTDTQYF. As DNA, the CDR3 is TGTGCCAGAAGCTTGCCTAGCGGGGGGCACACAGATACGCAGTATTTT.

This chain links TRBV9 with TRBJ2-3; tentatively, D is TRBD2 (7 bases). The CDR3 is 16 residues long. Trimming took off 4 bases at V and 8 bases at J, with 23 bases between the two ends. The germline gives CDR1 SGDLS, CDR2 YYNGEE. The CDR3: CASSPRQGRAPATQYF. CDR3 coding DNA: TGTGCCAGCAGCCCACGGCAGGGGAGGGCCCCCGCTACGCAGTATTTT.

The chain links TRBV7-9 to TRBJ2-5; tentatively, D is TRBD2 (5 bases). CDR1 and CDR2 from the germline V gene are SEHNR and FQNEAQ (reference sequence). V shed 2 bases and J shed 5 bases, with 12 bases lying between them. The CDR3 runs 14 residues. The CDR3 loop is CASSLIPERETQYF. CDR3 in DNA: TGTGCCAGCAGCTTAATCCCTGAGCGGGAGACCCAGTACTTC.

The chain recombines TRBV28 with TRBJ1-5; no definite D call. The CDR3 loop spans 16 amino acids. V was shortened by 5 bases and J by 2 bases, with 16 bases between the two germline ends. Germline V CDR1 and CDR2: MDHEN, SYDVKM. For the CDR3, the DNA is TGTGCCAGCAGTCCAAGGCGGGGAGGAGGCAATCAGCCCCAGCATTTT. Protein sequence: CASSPRRGGGNQPQHF.

CDR3 nucleotide sequence: TGCGCCAGCAGCCGGGACAGGGATGGTGGCTACACCTTC. Amino acids: CASSRDRDGGYTF. This chain uses TRBV5-1 with TRBJ1-2; 9 bases align to TRBD1. The V and J ends lost 4 bases and 7 bases, in that order; junction bases with no gene match: 5. There are 13 residues in the CDR3. Germline CDR1 SGHRS, CDR2 YFSETQ.

This clone is a singleton in its sample. The gene calls are TRBV11-3 and TRBJ2-2; TRBD1 aligns across 9 bases. The CDR3 runs to 17 residues. The V segment lost 0 bases and the J segment 0 bases; nucleotides outside the gene matches: 2. Germline values: CDR1 SGHNT, CDR2 YENEEA. In DNA, the CDR3 is TGTGCCAGCAGCTTAGATCGGGACAGGGCGAACACCGGGGAGCTGTTTTTT. The encoded protein is CASSLDRDRANTGELFF.

The chain couples TRBV19 to TRBJ2-7, with 7 bases that match TRBD1. J gave up 2 bases and V 5 bases, and 6 bases lay outside the gene matches. The CDR3 is 14 amino acids. Germline lookup yields CDR1 LNHDA and CDR2 SQIVND (reference sequence). CDR3 DNA: TGTGCCAGTAGTCCGCGACAGGGACCCTACGAGCAGTACTTC. This sequence encodes CASSPRQGPYEQYF.

The rearrangement uses TRBV19 and TRBJ2-7; 8 nucleotides align to TRBD2. From germline, CDR1 is LNHDA and CDR2 SQIVND (reference sequence). Germline trimming cut 3 bases from V and 2 bases from J; bases unmatched to any gene: 3. The CDR3 is made up of 14 amino acids. CDR3 residues: CASSILAGPYEQYF. In nucleotides, the CDR3 is TGTGCCAGTAGTATCCTAGCGGGTCCCTACGAGCAGTACTTC.

V gene TRBV6-5 combines with J gene TRBJ2-3; possibly TRBD2 for D (5 bases). The CDR3 extends over 15 amino acids. Germline CDR1 MNHEY, CDR2 SVGAGI. Trimming pared 5 bases from V and 4 bases from J, leaving 16 bases between. CDR3 protein: CASSRKRGIPDTQYF. Written as DNA, the CDR3 is TGTGCCAGCAGTAGAAAAAGAGGGATCCCAGATACGCAGTATTTT.

A single count supports this clone. This sequence joins TRBV10-3 and TRBJ2-7; 8 positions agree with TRBD2. The CDR3 has 13 residues. CDR1 is ENHRY and CDR2 is SYGVKD in the germline V gene. Trimming cost V 10 bases and J 4 bases; bases outside gene matches: 9. The DNA for the CDR3 is TGTGCCACGGGGGATAGCGGGGCATACGAGCAGTACTTC. Protein: CATGDSGAYEQYF.

The rearrangement uses TRBV5-4 and TRBJ1-1; D is unclear. Per the germline V gene, CDR1 is SGHNT and CDR2 is YYREEE (reference sequence). There are 14 residues in the CDR3. The V end lost 4 bases, the J end lost 1 base, and 11 bases lay between the germline ends. The CDR3 DNA is TGTGCCAGCAGCCTGCAGGTTGCGAACACTGAAGCTTTCTTT. Its translation is CASSLQVANTEAFF.

The chain joins TRBV6-4 to TRBJ2-3; D perhaps matches TRBD2 (5 bases). The CDR3 extends over 15 amino acids. V lost 5 bases and J lost 0, with 12 bases in between. CDR1 and CDR2 (germline): MRHNA, SNTAGT. The CDR3 spells CASSLGLSSTDTQYF. The CDR3 bases are TGTGCCAGCAGTCTTGGACTGTCTAGCACAGATACGCAGTATTTT.

The rearrangement uses TRBV5-1 and TRBJ1-4; 7 bases map to TRBD1. The CDR3 has 15 amino acids. The J segment lost 3 bases and the V segment lost 4 bases, leaving 6 bases of the junction unmatched. Per the germline V gene, CDR1 is SGHRS and CDR2 is YFSETQ. The CDR3, as DNA: TGCGCCAGCAGCGCACTGACAGGGTCTAATGAAAAACTGTTTTTT. Translating it yields CASSALTGSNEKLFF.

This clone was observed at least ten times. The genes are TRBV5-1 and TRBJ2-7; no definite D call. Between the trimmed V and J ends, which lost 5 bases and 2 bases, there was a span of 8 bases. Germline V lookup: CDR1 SGHRS, CDR2 YFSETQ. The CDR3 loop spans 12 amino acids. CDR3 coding DNA: TGCGCCAGCAGTCTTTCAGCCTACGAGCAGTACTTC. As protein: CASSLSAYEQYF. The complete variable domain, with remaining parts taken from reference TRBV5-1 and TRBJ2-7, reads KAGVTQTPRYLIKTRGQQVTLSCSPISGHRSVSWYQQTPGQGLQFLFEYFSETQRNKGNFPGRFSGRQFSNSRSEMNVSTLELGDSALYLCASSLSAYEQYFGPGTRLTVT.

CDR3 loop: CASSQDSSDPYNEQFF. CDR3 coding DNA: TGCGCCAGCAGCCAAGATAGTAGCGACCCATACAATGAGCAGTTCTTC. V usage is TRBV4-3 and J usage is TRBJ2-1, with TRBD2 as a possible D gene (5 bases). Germline V gives CDR1 LGHNA, CDR2 YSLEER. The CDR3 spans 16 residues. V was trimmed by 0 bases and J by 4 bases, leaving 13 bases between them.

This clone was detected once. This chain links TRBV19 with TRBJ2-5; the match to TRBD1 covers 9 bases. The trim removed 8 bases at V and 6 bases at J, leaving 4 bases unmatched. In germline, CDR1 is LNHDA, CDR2 SQIVND (reference sequence). This CDR3 comprises 12 residues. CDR3 amino acids: CASGDRVQTQYF. CDR3 in DNA: TGTGCCAGTGGGGACAGGGTACAGACCCAGTACTTC.

The V gene is TRBV29-1, the J gene TRBJ2-1; TRBD2 matches 13 bases. CDR3 size: 17 residues. Germline-derived CDR1 and CDR2 are SQVTM and ANQGSEA. The V gene end was trimmed by 3 bases and the J gene end by 6 bases; junction bases not matched to a gene: 11. CDR3 sequence (DNA): TGCAGCGTTGAGGGGTTACTAGCGGGAGGGCTTGGCAATGAGCAGTTCTTC. Translating it yields CSVEGLLAGGLGNEQFF.

The rearrangement links TRBV27 to TRBJ1-6; D unclear. The CDR3 totals 12 residues. Trimming pared 3 bases from V and 6 bases from J, leaving 3 bases between. Germline lookup yields CDR1 MNHEY and CDR2 SMNVEV (reference sequence). In DNA form, the CDR3 reads TGTGCCAGCAGTTTCCCTAATTCACCCCTCCACTTT. Its translation is CASSFPNSPLHF.

The V gene is TRBV7-9, the J gene TRBJ1-4; no clear D. This CDR3 is 15 amino acids long. The ends were cut back, 4 bases at V and 0 bases at J, with 9 bases in the middle. Germline lookup yields CDR1 SEHNR and CDR2 FQNEAQ (reference sequence). The CDR3 coding sequence is TGTGCCAGCAGCTCCTCCGGGGCAACTAATGAAAAACTGTTTTTT. It is translated as CASSSSGATNEKLFF.

J is TRBJ2-7 and V is TRBV19, with 9 positions matching TRBD2. After removal of 3 bases from V and 1 base from J, the junction contained 4 bases not matched to a gene. CDR3 length equals 15 residues. Per the germline V gene, CDR1 is LNHDA and CDR2 is SQIVND (reference sequence). This CDR3 reads CASSMTSGYSYEQYF. CDR3 DNA: TGTGCCAGTAGTATGACTAGCGGATATTCCTACGAGCAGTACTTC.

J is TRBJ1-2 and V is TRBV4-2, with D maybe TRBD1 (5 bases). V was clipped by 5 bases and J by 2 bases, with 12 bases between them. Germline lookup yields CDR1 LGHNA and CDR2 YNFKEQ. The CDR3 contains 14 residues. This CDR3 is CASSFQGLNYGYTF. The CDR3 nucleotides are TGTGCCAGCAGCTTTCAGGGCTTAAACTATGGCTACACCTTC.

This clone was counted many times. The genes are TRBV6-1 and TRBJ1-5, with unresolved D. The CDR3 has 17 amino acids. Trimming stripped 2 bases from V and 6 bases from J, with 20 bases between. The germline CDR1 and CDR2 sequences are MNHNS and SASEGT. This CDR3 is CASSEWGGLPPSQPQHF. The CDR3 bases are TGTGCCAGCAGTGAATGGGGAGGACTGCCACCAAGTCAGCCCCAGCATTTT.

The CDR3 nucleotides read TGTGCCAGCAGCTTTTACGGAGTATCTAGCACAGATACGCAGTATTTT. It encodes CASSFYGVSSTDTQYF. The chain employs TRBV7-3 and TRBJ2-3; D gene uncertain. Germline CDR1 reads SGHTA; CDR2 reads FQGTGA. V was trimmed by 3 bases and J by 0 bases, leaving 13 bases between them. This CDR3 comprises 16 residues. Supplemented by reference TRBV7-3 and TRBJ2-3, the full variable domain reads GAGVSQTPSNKVTEKGKYVELRCDPISGHTALYWYRQSLGQGPEFLIYFQGTGAADDSGLPNDRFFAVRPEGSVSTLKIQRTERGDSAVYLCASSFYGVSSTDTQYFGPGTRLTVL.

The J gene is TRBJ2-7, the V gene TRBV6-5; 7 nucleotides line up with TRBD1. The CDR3 extends over 13 amino acids. Germline V gene lookup returns CDR1 MNHEY and CDR2 SVGAGI. With V trimmed by 5 bases and J by 5 bases, 6 bases remained unmatched. The CDR3 sequence is CASSDRVWNEQYF. For the CDR3, the DNA is TGTGCCAGCAGTGACAGGGTGTGGAACGAGCAGTACTTC.

The chain recombines TRBV7-3 with TRBJ2-7; 9 bases fit TRBD2. The J segment lost 0 bases and the V segment lost 4 bases, leaving 10 bases of the junction unmatched. Germline V lookup: CDR1 SGHTA, CDR2 FQGTGA. The CDR3 covers 17 residues. The CDR3: CASSSLLLAGLSYEQYF. In DNA form, the CDR3 reads TGTGCCAGCAGCTCCCTCCTACTAGCGGGCCTCTCCTACGAGCAGTACTTC.

This clone has only one observation. This chain links TRBV27 with TRBJ2-7; TRBD1 agrees at 8 bases. This CDR3 contains 17 residues. Germline CDR1 reads MNHEY; CDR2 reads SMNVEV (reference sequence). J was trimmed by 0 bases and V by 3 bases; bases with no gene match: 10. CDR3 coding DNA: TGTGCCAGCAGTTTTACAGGGGGTTCCCATTTCTCCTACGAGCAGTACTTC. Translation gives CASSFTGGSHFSYEQYF.

The rearrangement joins TRBV5-1 to TRBJ2-5; D is unclear. V gave up 0 bases and J gave up 5 bases, with 11 bases separating them. The germline V gene encodes CDR1 SGHRS and CDR2 YFSETQ. The CDR3 has 14 residues. CDR3 sequence reads: CASSLESGLETQYF. In DNA form, the CDR3 reads TGCGCCAGCAGCTTGGAATCGGGTTTGGAGACCCAGTACTTC.

This clone qualifies as medium-sized. The chain recombines TRBV4-3 with TRBJ2-6, with a weak D call TRBD1 (6 bases). Germline-derived CDR1 and CDR2 are LGHNA and YSLEER. The V end was cut by 0 bases, the J end by 2 bases, with 8 bases between. The length of the CDR3 is 16 residues. The CDR3 protein is CASSQDTGTGANVLTF. The DNA of the CDR3 is TGCGCCAGCAGCCAAGATACAGGGACTGGGGCCAACGTCCTGACTTTC.

The chain couples TRBV6-1 to TRBJ1-5; D remains ambiguous. V dropped 8 bases and J dropped 0 bases, with 8 bases sitting between them. The germline CDR1 and CDR2 sequences are MNHNS and SASEGT. The CDR3 sequence is 13 residues long. In nucleotides, the CDR3 is TGTGCCAGCCCGACCCATAGCAATCAGCCCCAGCATTTT. It codes for CASPTHSNQPQHF.

The gene calls are TRBV6-4 and TRBJ2-3, with 14 nucleotides matching TRBD2. Germline CDR1 is MRHNA and CDR2 is SNTAGT. This CDR3 region has 15 residues. V lost 4 bases, J lost 6 bases, and 3 bases stayed unmatched. The CDR3 spells CASSAGTSGSDTQYF. CDR3 in DNA: TGTGCCAGCAGTGCGGGGACTAGCGGGAGCGATACGCAGTATTTT.